The T cell receptor (beta chain) described here comes from a study of blood T cells in healthy people across ages. CDR3 size: 17 residues. Trimming took 3 bases from V and 4 from J; bases not matched to a gene: 12. Looked up from germline, CDR1 is SGHTA and CDR2 is FQGNSA. Primed by a sample-barcoded 5' primer and a J-beta primer mix, a second PCR proceeded for 7 to 11 cycles. Each CDR3 protein is one row after TCRdb ran MiXCR on the 5' RACE reads. The sample yields about 620,000 distinct CDR3 sequences, under 65% seen once. All donors came from Russia, were Caucasian and healthy, and spanned ages about 6 to 100.

The receptor comes from a woman aged 80 or over in good health. V gene TRBV7-2 combines with J gene TRBJ1-1; TRBD1 matches at 9 bases. The sample taken for sequencing was blood. CDR3 bases: TGTGCCAGCAGCTTCGGATCCACGACAGGGGGAGGCACTGAAGCTTTCTTT. This codes for CASSFGSTTGGGTEAFF.